This T cell receptor beta chain was sequenced in a study of early T cells in non-severe SARS-CoV-2 infection. In the study overall: Chains from this unsorted whole-blood bulk RNA could not be paired. Whole-study findings and limits: A preference for anti-spike CD8 responses marked VDJdb matching, which missed private and CD4 specificities.

Individual cDNA molecules were tagged with unique molecular identifiers, the study reported. One entry per CDR3 protein, called by TCRdb with MiXCR from the 5' RACE reads. The sample yields tens of thousands of distinct CDR3 sequences, approximately 15% seen once. V dropped 7 bases and J dropped 5; count of bases not matched to a gene: 6. CDR3 length: 14 residues. Turning to this clonotype: Its specificity is unknown.

The chain joins TRBV12-3 or TRBV12-4 to TRBJ2-1, with 9 nucleotides matching TRBD2. This sequence originates from an adult who was a healthcare worker with PCR-confirmed SARS-CoV-2 infection or an uninfected control (not recorded which). Sequenced input: whole blood. Here the CDR3 DNA reads TGTGCCAGCACTGGACTAGCGCCTCACAATGAGCAGTTCTTC. Translation gives CASTGLAPHNEQFF.